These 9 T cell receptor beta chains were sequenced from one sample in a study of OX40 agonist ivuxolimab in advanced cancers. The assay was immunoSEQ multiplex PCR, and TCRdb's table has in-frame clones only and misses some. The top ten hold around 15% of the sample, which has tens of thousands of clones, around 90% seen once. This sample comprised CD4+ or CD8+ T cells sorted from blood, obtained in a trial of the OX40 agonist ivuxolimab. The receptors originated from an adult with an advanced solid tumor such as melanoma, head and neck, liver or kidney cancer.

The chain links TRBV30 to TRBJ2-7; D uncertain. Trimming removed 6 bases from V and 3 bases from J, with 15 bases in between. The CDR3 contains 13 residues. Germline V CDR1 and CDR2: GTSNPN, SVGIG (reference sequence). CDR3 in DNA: TGTGCCTGTTCCCCCTCCGAGAACTACGAGCAGTACTTC. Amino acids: CACSPSENYEQYF.

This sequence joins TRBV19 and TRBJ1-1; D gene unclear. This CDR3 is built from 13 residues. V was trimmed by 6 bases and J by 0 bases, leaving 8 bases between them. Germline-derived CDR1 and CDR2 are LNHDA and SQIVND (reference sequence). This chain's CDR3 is CASRWRMNTEAFF. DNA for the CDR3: TGTGCCAGTAGGTGGCGGATGAACACTGAAGCTTTCTTT.

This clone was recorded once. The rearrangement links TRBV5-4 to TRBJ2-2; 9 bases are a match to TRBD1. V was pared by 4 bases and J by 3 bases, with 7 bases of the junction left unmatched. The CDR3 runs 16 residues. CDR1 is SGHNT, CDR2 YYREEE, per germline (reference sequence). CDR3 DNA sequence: TGTGCCAGCAGCACCGGACAGGGGAGGGACACCGGGGAGCTGTTTTTT. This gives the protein CASSTGQGRDTGELFF.

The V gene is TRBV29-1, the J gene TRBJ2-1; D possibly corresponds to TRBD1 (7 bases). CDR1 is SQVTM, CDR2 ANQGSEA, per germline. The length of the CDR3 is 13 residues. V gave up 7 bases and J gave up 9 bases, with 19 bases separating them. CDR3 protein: CSAWDSGSGEQFF. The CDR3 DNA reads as TGCAGCGCCTGGGACAGCGGGTCCGGTGAGCAGTTCTTC.

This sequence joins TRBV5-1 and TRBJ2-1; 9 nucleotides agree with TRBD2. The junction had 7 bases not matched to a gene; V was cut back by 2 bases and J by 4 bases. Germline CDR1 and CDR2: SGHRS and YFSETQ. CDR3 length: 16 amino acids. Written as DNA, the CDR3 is TGCGCCAGCAGCTTAGTGGCGGGAGGGATTTACAATGAGCAGTTCTTC. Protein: CASSLVAGGIYNEQFF.

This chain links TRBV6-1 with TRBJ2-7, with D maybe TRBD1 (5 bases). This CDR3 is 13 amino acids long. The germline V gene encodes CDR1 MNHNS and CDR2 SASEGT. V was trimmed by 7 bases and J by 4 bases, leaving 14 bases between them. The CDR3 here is CASTAGQLYEQYF. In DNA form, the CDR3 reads TGTGCCAGCACCGCAGGGCAACTTTACGAGCAGTACTTC.

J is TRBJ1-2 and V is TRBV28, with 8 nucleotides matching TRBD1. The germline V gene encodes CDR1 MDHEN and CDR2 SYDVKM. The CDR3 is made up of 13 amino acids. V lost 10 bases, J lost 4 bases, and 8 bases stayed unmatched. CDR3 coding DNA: TGTGCCATCCAGGGGGCGACTCCCTATGGCTACACCTTC. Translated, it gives CAIQGATPYGYTF.

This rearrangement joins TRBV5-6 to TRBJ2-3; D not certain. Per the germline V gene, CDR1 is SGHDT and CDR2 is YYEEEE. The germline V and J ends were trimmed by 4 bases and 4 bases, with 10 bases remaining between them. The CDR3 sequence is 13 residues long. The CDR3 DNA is TGTGCCAGCAGCATAGCATGGTCAGATACGCAGTATTTT. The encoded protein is CASSIAWSDTQYF.

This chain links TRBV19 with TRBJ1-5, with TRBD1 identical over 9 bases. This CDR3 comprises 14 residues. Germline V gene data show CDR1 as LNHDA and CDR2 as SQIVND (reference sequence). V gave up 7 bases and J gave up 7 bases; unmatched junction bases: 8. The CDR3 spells CASTSTGGWQPQHF. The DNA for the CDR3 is TGTGCCAGTACCAGTACAGGGGGCTGGCAGCCCCAGCATTTT.